One and the same sample provided the 31 T cell receptor beta chains below, sequenced in a study of cytotoxic CD8 clonotypes in ibrutinib-treated CLL (dated by TCRdb to 2020 to 2023). The protocol used for the library was the immunoSEQ multiplex PCR assay. This immuneACCESS table, as held by TCRdb, lists in-frame sequences with V and J called but not all clones. Of the missing ones, under half trace to an unresolved V gene in checked studies; the others have no known cause. The sample table holds over 200,000 clones, of which 60% to 80% were seen once. Together, the top ten hold about 6.4% of the sample. The time point label of this sample denotes: approximately eleven months on ibrutinib. Specimen: PBMCs, collected after 12 months of ibrutinib treatment. These receptors originate from a human donor with chronic lymphocytic leukemia.

The CDR3 here is CATSRDREKLFF. Here the CDR3 DNA reads TGTGCCACCAGCAGAGATCGGGAAAAACTGTTTTTT. The rearrangement joins TRBV15 to TRBJ1-4; D ambiguous. Per the germline V gene, CDR1 is LNHNV and CDR2 is YYDKDF (reference sequence). The V gene lost 0 bases and the J gene lost 8 bases, with 4 bases spanning the gap. This CDR3 has 12 residues. The variable domain in full, completed from reference TRBV15 and TRBJ1-4, reads DAMVIQNPRYQVTQFGKPVTLSCSQTLNHNVMYWYQQKSSQAPKLLFHYYDKDFNNEADTPDNFQSRRPNTSFCFLDIRSPGLGDTAMYLCATSRDREKLFFGSGTQLSVL.

The V gene is TRBV27, the J gene TRBJ2-7; TRBD1 aligns across 11 bases. From germline, CDR1 is MNHEY and CDR2 SMNVEV (reference sequence). The CDR3 consists of 15 residues. With V trimmed by 6 bases and J by 6 bases, 10 bases remained unmatched. For the CDR3, the DNA is TGTGCCAGCAGAGACCTTGGACAGGGGGCATTCGAGCAGTACTTC. Amino acid sequence: CASRDLGQGAFEQYF.

The chain has TRBV14 and TRBJ2-2; D remains unclear. Per germline, CDR1 SGHDN and CDR2 FVKESK. CDR3 length equals 13 residues. Between the trimmed V and J ends, which lost 4 bases and 9 bases, there was a span of 12 bases. Here the CDR3 reads CASSPGLGRELFF. In nucleotides, the CDR3 is TGTGCCAGCAGCCCGGGCCTAGGCCGGGAGCTGTTTTTT.

This chain uses TRBV5-1 with TRBJ1-2; D may be TRBD1 (5 bases). Trimming cost V 4 bases and J 6 bases, with 22 bases left between them. The CDR3 runs to 16 residues. Germline V lookup: CDR1 SGHRS, CDR2 YFSETQ. The CDR3 loop is CASSPYRGRGANGYTF. CDR3 DNA sequence: TGCGCCAGCAGCCCCTATAGGGGTCGAGGGGCAAATGGCTACACCTTC.

J is TRBJ1-5 and V is TRBV30, with D uncertain. This CDR3 is 15 amino acids long. V gave up 4 bases and J gave up 0 bases, with 13 bases separating them. Germline V CDR1 and CDR2: GTSNPN, SVGIG (reference sequence). The DNA for the CDR3 is TGTGCCTGGACGGAGGACGGGCATAGCAATCAGCCCCAGCATTTT. Protein product: CAWTEDGHSNQPQHF.

The J gene is TRBJ2-6, the V gene TRBV25-1; 7 bases align to TRBD1. The CDR3 length is 18 residues. Unmatched junction bases numbered 10, after V lost 5 bases and J lost 0 bases. Per germline, CDR1 MGHDK and CDR2 SYGVNS. The CDR3: CASSFRDSDDSGANVLTF. The CDR3 region has the DNA TGTGCCAGCAGTTTCCGGGACAGCGACGACTCTGGGGCCAACGTCCTGACTTTC.

The CDR3 protein is CASRRPPGNSPLHF. In nucleotides, the CDR3 is TGTGCCAGCCGTCGACCGCCGGGTAATTCACCCCTCCACTTT. The chain combines TRBV6-5 with TRBJ1-6; D unclear. CDR1 and CDR2 (germline): MNHEY, SVGAGI. V was cut by 8 bases and J by 6 bases, with 14 bases left in between. The CDR3 extends over 14 amino acids.

The chain combines TRBV7-9 with TRBJ2-7, with D hard to call. Germline lookup yields CDR1 SEHNR and CDR2 FQNEAQ (reference sequence). This CDR3 has 12 amino acids. Trimming pared 1 base from V and 5 bases from J, leaving 6 bases between. Here the CDR3 DNA reads TGTGCCAGCAGCTTAGAATTCGACGAGCAGTACTTC. Residues: CASSLEFDEQYF.

The chain is built from TRBV11-2 and TRBJ2-5; 8 nucleotides line up with TRBD2. Trimming took 5 bases from V and 2 from J; bases not matched to a gene: 19. Germline loops: CDR1 SGHAT, CDR2 FQNNGV. The CDR3 runs to 19 residues. CDR3 loop: CASSPSPLRLAGLQETQYF. The CDR3 region has the DNA TGTGCCAGCAGCCCTAGCCCTCTAAGGCTAGCGGGCCTTCAAGAGACCCAGTACTTC.

This clone was observed a few times. The chain uses TRBV6-1 and TRBJ1-2, with TRBD1 as a possible D gene (5 bases). This CDR3 comprises 11 residues. Germline V gene data show CDR1 as MNHNS and CDR2 as SASEGT. V dropped 6 bases and J dropped 8 bases, with 10 bases sitting between them. The CDR3 is CASSRDGGYTF. The CDR3 nucleotides are TGTGCCAGCAGCAGGGACGGGGGCTACACCTTC.

This clone turned up a few times. In nucleotides, the CDR3 is TGTGCCAGCAGCCAAGATACGCTAGGGGGAGGGTCCCGGAATGAGCAGTTCTTC. It specifies CASSQDTLGGGSRNEQFF. The V call is TRBV4-2, the J call TRBJ2-1; possibly TRBD2 for D (7 bases). This CDR3 contains 18 residues. V was shortened by 0 bases and J by 7 bases, with 22 bases between the two germline ends. CDR1 and CDR2 from the germline V gene are LGHNA and YNFKEQ.

This sequence joins TRBV6-1 and TRBJ1-2; tentatively, D is TRBD1 (6 bases). The CDR3 is 15 amino acids. Germline CDR1 is MNHNS and CDR2 is SASEGT. V was trimmed by 10 bases and J by 4 bases, leaving 22 bases between them. The CDR3 loop is CATRNSGGGFYGYTF. CDR3 DNA: TGTGCCACCCGTAATTCGGGAGGGGGATTCTATGGCTACACCTTC.

This chain uses TRBV9 with TRBJ1-1; weak D call: TRBD1 (5 bases). Germline loops: CDR1 SGDLS, CDR2 YYNGEE. V lost 0 bases to trimming and J lost 5 bases, with 14 bases between them. The CDR3 consists of 15 residues. This chain's CDR3 is CASSVDPGLGTEAFF. DNA for the CDR3: TGTGCCAGCAGCGTAGATCCAGGGCTAGGGACTGAAGCTTTCTTT.

The sample holds one count of this clone. This chain connects TRBV2 to TRBJ1-5, with D perhaps TRBD1 (6 bases). In germline, CDR1 is SNHLY, CDR2 FYNNEI. Trimming removed 3 bases from V and 11 bases from J, with 17 bases in between. The CDR3 is 14 residues long. The CDR3 region is CASSDRGARGTQHF. The CDR3 bases are TGTGCCAGCAGTGATCGGGGGGCCCGTGGGACCCAGCATTTT. Based on the CDR3 plus reference TRBV2 and TRBJ1-5, the full variable domain is EPEVTQTPSHQVTQMGQEVILRCVPISNHLYFYWYRQILGQKVEFLVSFYNNEISEKSEIFDDQFSVERPDGSNFTLKIRSTKLEDSAMYFCASSDRGARGTQHFGDGTRLSIL.

This clone was seen only a few times. The chain links TRBV30 to TRBJ1-6; unclear D gene. V lost 0 bases, J lost 7 bases, and 13 bases lay in between. There are 15 residues in the CDR3. Germline V gives CDR1 GTSNPN, CDR2 SVGIG (reference sequence). The chain's CDR3 is CAWSVLARRNSPLHF. The CDR3, as DNA: TGTGCCTGGAGTGTACTTGCCCGCAGGAATTCACCCCTCCACTTT.

This chain links TRBV7-9 with TRBJ2-1, with D perhaps TRBD1 or TRBD2 (5 bases each). The CDR3 spans 14 residues. The germline V gene encodes CDR1 SEHNR and CDR2 FQNEAQ (reference sequence). Trimming stripped 5 bases from V and 3 bases from J, with 11 bases between. The CDR3 here is CASSISGRYNEQFF. In DNA, the CDR3 is TGTGCCAGCAGCATATCGGGACGCTACAATGAGCAGTTCTTC.

The chain recombines TRBV30 with TRBJ1-6, with TRBD1 as a possible D gene (5 bases). The ends were cut back, 4 bases at V and 10 bases at J, with 17 bases in the middle. Germline CDR1 GTSNPN, CDR2 SVGIG (reference sequence). This CDR3 comprises 14 residues. The CDR3 bases are TGTGCCTGGACCGGTCACGGGGGGGTATCACCCCTCCACTTT. Translation gives CAWTGHGGVSPLHF.

V is TRBV20-1 and J is TRBJ2-5; no clear D. V lost 6 bases, J lost 4 bases, and 9 bases lay in between. CDR1 is DFQATT, CDR2 SNEGSKA, per germline (reference sequence). This CDR3 region has 11 residues. The DNA of the CDR3 is TGCAGTGCCTCTCTAGTAGAGACCCAGTACTTC. Amino acids: CSASLVETQYF.

V and J are TRBV27 and TRBJ2-7; 9 bases map to TRBD1. This CDR3 spans 14 amino acids. CDR1 and CDR2 from the germline V gene are MNHEY and SMNVEV (reference sequence). V lost 2 bases and J lost 7; bases outside the gene matches: 6. Here the CDR3 reads CASSLGQGSLEQYF. The CDR3 DNA is TGTGCCAGCAGTTTAGGACAGGGGTCCTTAGAGCAGTACTTC.

This clone was seen once. The chain combines TRBV5-6 with TRBJ2-7; 9 nucleotides match TRBD1. This CDR3 contains 14 residues. Germline assignment: CDR1 SGHDT and CDR2 YYEEEE. Trimming removed 4 bases from V and 5 bases from J; junction bases left unmatched: 7. The CDR3 sequence: CASSAYRGRNEQYF. CDR3 nucleotides: TGTGCCAGCAGCGCATACAGGGGGCGCAACGAGCAGTACTTC.

About this clone itself: The sample contains more than one DNA sequence encoding this CDR3. V usage is TRBV20-1 and J usage is TRBJ2-7; no clear D. CDR3 length: 10 amino acids. Per the germline V gene, CDR1 is DFQATT and CDR2 is SNEGSKA (reference sequence). V lost 4 bases, J lost 3 bases, and 4 bases lay in between. The CDR3 region is CSATSYEQYF. The CDR3 DNA reads TGCAGTGCTACCAGCTACGAGCAGTACTTC.

The rearrangement uses TRBV7-2 and TRBJ1-2; D call uncertain. Looked up from germline, CDR1 is SGHTA and CDR2 is FQGNSA. There are 13 residues in the CDR3. V was shortened by 1 base and J by 1 base, with 4 bases between the two germline ends. CDR3 coding DNA: TGTGCCAGCAGCTTAGAGGGTAACTATGGCTACACCTTC. Translation: CASSLEGNYGYTF.

This rearrangement joins TRBV30 to TRBJ1-2, with unresolved D. CDR1 and CDR2 from the germline V gene are GTSNPN and SVGIG (reference sequence). CDR3 length: 14 residues. The V end was cut by 2 bases, the J end by 8 bases, with 18 bases between. CDR3 amino acids: CAWSYLGVGDGYTF. The CDR3 DNA reads as TGTGCCTGGAGTTATCTTGGGGTCGGCGACGGCTACACCTTC.

V is TRBV6-6 and J is TRBJ1-2; D remains unclear. Germline loops: CDR1 MNHNY, CDR2 SVGAGI (reference sequence). CDR3 length equals 12 residues. With 2 bases removed from V and 3 bases from J, the gap between germline ends came to 4 bases. CDR3 region: CASSYAYYGYTF. The CDR3, as DNA: TGTGCCAGCAGTTACGCCTACTATGGCTACACCTTC.

V and J are TRBV19 and TRBJ1-2; 7 bases line up with TRBD1. CDR1 LNHDA and CDR2 SQIVND come from the germline V gene (reference sequence). J was trimmed by 4 bases and V by 3 bases; bases with no gene match: 2. CDR3 length: 13 residues. The CDR3 DNA is TGTGCCAGTAGTATCGGACAGGCCTATGGCTACACCTTC. It specifies CASSIGQAYGYTF.

The V call is TRBV28, the J call TRBJ1-1; 8 bases match TRBD1. Germline CDR1 reads MDHEN; CDR2 reads SYDVKM. Trimming at V came to 5 bases and at J to 4 bases, leaving 9 bases not matched to a gene. The CDR3 has 15 amino acids. CDR3 protein: CASSPRTGKGTEAFF. As DNA, the CDR3 is TGTGCCAGCAGTCCTAGGACAGGGAAAGGCACTGAAGCTTTCTTT.

This clone was seen a single time. The chain is built from TRBV7-3 and TRBJ1-2; D is unresolved. The CDR3 runs to 14 residues. Germline V gives CDR1 SGHTA, CDR2 FQGTGA. Trimming pared 4 bases from V and 6 bases from J, leaving 15 bases between. CDR3 DNA sequence: TGTGCCAGCAGCTCCGTAACTTTGGGGAATGGCTACACCTTC. It translates to CASSSVTLGNGYTF.

In this sample, this clone turned up once. Sequence at one end of the junction differs from germline and may be a read error. The V and J genes are TRBV20-1 and TRBJ2-7; D unresolved. There are 11 residues in the CDR3. Germline CDR1 reads DFQATT; CDR2 reads SNEGSKA (reference sequence). In DNA form, the CDR3 reads TGCAGTGCTGTATCCTCCAACGAGCAGTACTTC. This encodes CSAVSSNEQYF.

The chain recombines TRBV15 with TRBJ2-1; tentative D call: TRBD2 (5 bases). The CDR3 has 16 residues. The V gene lost 0 bases and the J gene lost 10 bases, with 19 bases spanning the gap. Germline V gene lookup returns CDR1 LNHNV and CDR2 YYDKDF (reference sequence). The CDR3 region is CATSRDRAGPTREQFF. In nucleotides, the CDR3 is TGTGCCACCAGCAGAGATCGCGCGGGCCCGACGAGAGAGCAGTTCTTC.

The rearrangement joins TRBV5-1 to TRBJ2-5; D unresolved. Germline V gives CDR1 SGHRS, CDR2 YFSETQ. Trimming took off 2 bases at V and 4 bases at J, with 6 bases between the two ends. The CDR3 covers 12 residues. CDR3 amino acids: CASSLTGETQYF. CDR3 in DNA: TGCGCCAGCAGCTTAACCGGAGAGACCCAGTACTTC.

This clone has more than one count but fewer than ten. The chain joins TRBV9 to TRBJ1-2; D is possibly TRBD1 (5 bases). CDR3 size: 16 residues. In germline, CDR1 is SGDLS, CDR2 YYNGEE. The V gene lost 2 bases and the J gene lost 4 bases, with 18 bases spanning the gap. In DNA, the CDR3 is TGTGCCAGCAGCGTGACCATGGGGGAGGGAACCTATGGCTACACCTTC. Its translation is CASSVTMGEGTYGYTF.